The source of this T cell receptor beta chain is a study of shared clonotypes between healthy human individuals (dated by TCRdb to the early 2020s). As for the study more broadly: The cohort comprised two women and a few men aged 18 to 49 years. Different laboratories and diverse techniques were used to prepare libraries and sequence TCR repertoires, to increase sequencing depth and limit assay-specific biases. For each donor, CD4 naive and CD4 memory were each given three plates, CD8 naive was given two plates, and CD8 memory was given one plate. Each donor's leukapheresis produced roughly between roughly 0.94 and 9.5 billion PBMCs. To estimate repertoire size and how much clonotype sharing occurs between individuals, the study deeply sequenced the blood TCR repertoires of roughly 5 healthy adults.

The germline V and J ends show losses of 1 base and 2 bases respectively, and no gene match explains 4 bases of the junction. The germline V gene encodes CDR1 SGHNT and CDR2 YENEEA. Its CDR3 holds 16 amino acids, cysteine through phenylalanine. Only CDR3 DNA remains: 48 bases, in frame from the first base. CD8 naive samples were obtained by positive selection for CCR7 among CD45RO-negative cells, yielding a CD45RA+CCR7+ population from which TemRA cells were excluded. Healthy HIV-negative adults with no recently reported acute infections or vaccinations were included as donors. Every donor was a Caucasian adult residing in Nashville, Tennessee, USA. Blood was obtained by leukapheresis, after which PBMCs were separated by Ficoll-Histopaque density gradient centrifugation and cryopreserved in liquid nitrogen vapor phase. Analytical flow cytometry was used to check the purity and quantity of each magnetically sorted T cell population. Genomic DNA was isolated from every sorted fraction and measured by UV absorbance on a Nanodrop 2000c.

Results and caveats for the whole study, not just this receptor: Pairwise subsampling led to the expectation that sequencing depth would affect the degree of clonotype sharing among donors. Compared with non-shared clonotypes, the clonotypes found in all four sorted-subset donors had higher generation probabilities. Because the study included a small number of donors, the genetic and exposure-history diversity represented was limited. Sampling was restricted to blood, and TCR repertoires in tissues likely differ from the TCR repertoires found in blood. Even with the large sequencing depth, rarefaction of the sorted-subset datasets indicated that sequencing was incomplete. When four donors were compared, the shared fraction of clonotypes was around 5.1% for naive CD4, 3.5% to 4% for naive CD8, more than 2% for memory CD4, and under 0.5% for memory CD8. Estimated clonotype richness was generally larger for naive than for memory subsets.

Concerning this clone itself: Its recognized antigen is unknown. One base away there is no much larger clone; base qualities are not given.

Using the deep immunoSEQ assay, TCR CDR3 regions were amplified from genomic DNA by multiplex PCR. For each cell subset, the extracted genomic DNA was distributed evenly across all wells of several immunoSEQ 96-well plates, and each plate served as one replicate. Each replicate PCR for sorted subsets received about 180 ng genomic DNA, equal to 30,000 or so T cell genomes. Purified libraries were quantified with a Qubit 3.0 fluorometer, sized on a Bioanalyzer 2100, and re-quantified with the KAPA Library Quantification kit. Every immunoSEQ 96-well plate was sequenced on a dedicated single-read 150-cycle Illumina NextSeq 550 flow cell. In the authors' own workflow: Because only junctional sequences without quality scores were contained in the immunoSEQ output, filtering matching that applied to full-length reads could not be performed. Sequences were annotated with PyIR, a Python wrapper for IgBLAST v1.9, using IMGT germline references to assign V/J genes and CDR3. Reads with weak V/J assignments (E-value above 1e-6), missing CDR3, stop codons, out-of-frame junctions, or ambiguous translated residues were removed. V3J clonotypes were defined as sequences sharing an identical inferred V gene, J gene, and CDR3 amino acid sequence. Percentage overlap between repertoires was calculated by dividing the number of shared unique clonotypes by the size of the smaller repertoire. Richness of each repertoire was evaluated using RTK rarefaction, the Chao1 estimator, and Recon v2.1 estimates of unobserved clonotypes. For all TCRbeta clonotypes obtained by the gDNA method from several donors, generation probabilities were computed with OLGA. TCRdb limited this immuneACCESS table to in-frame rearrangements with V and J called. A share of clones is missing; checked studies link under half to unresolved V genes, and the rest is unexplained. Clonal size and the V and J genes are those of that table, whereas D and trimming came from the DNA. The sample data list about 2.1 million clones, and approximately 92% of these were observed just once. The biggest ten clones account for less than 2% of the sample.

Material: naive CD8+ T cells from PBMCs. The cell subset or site tag for this specimen amounts to: CD45RA+CCR7+. This sequence uses TRBV11-3 and TRBJ2-1; the central 8 bases match TRBD2. This receptor was identified in a man between 18 and 35 years old in good health. Some clones in this sample may be carry-over from other donors' samples. The CDR3 sequence is CASSLGTGRAYNEQFF. The DNA sequence reads TGTGCCAGCAGCTTAGGAACCGGGAGGGCCTACAATGAGCAGTTCTTC.